The 14 T cell receptor beta chains in this list originate from one sample, sequenced in a study of blood T cells in healthy people across ages. The authors ran a second PCR of roughly 6 to 12 cycles using a sample-barcoded 5' primer and a J-beta primer mix. MiXCR was run by TCRdb on the 5' RACE reads, yielding one entry per CDR3 protein. The sample lists more than 650,000 distinct CDR3 sequences, 20% to 30% occurring once. The sample also formed part of further work on T cells of mothers and their children.

Sequencing input: blood. The source of these receptors is a boy younger than 18 in good health.

The chain uses TRBV7-9 and TRBJ2-7; 8 bases line up with TRBD1. Germline assignment: CDR1 SEHNR and CDR2 FQNEAQ (reference sequence). J gave up 3 bases and V 1 base, and 5 bases lay outside the gene matches. The CDR3 consists of 15 residues. The CDR3 spells CASSLGPDRDYEQYF. As DNA, the CDR3 is TGTGCCAGCAGCTTAGGCCCGGACAGGGACTACGAGCAGTACTTC. Combining the CDR3 with reference TRBV7-9 and TRBJ2-7 gives the whole variable domain DTGVSQNPRHKITKRGQNVTFRCDPISEHNRLYWYRQTLGQGPEFLTYFQNEAQLEKSRLLSDRFSAERPKGSFSTLEIQRTEQGDSAMYLCASSLGPDRDYEQYFGPGTRLTVT.

This clonotype has a handful of counts. V is TRBV5-1 and J is TRBJ2-5; D possibly matches TRBD1 or TRBD2 (6 bases each). This CDR3 has 16 amino acids. V lost 0 bases and J 4 bases, leaving 16 bases between the germline ends. The germline CDR1 and CDR2 sequences are SGHRS and YFSETQ. The CDR3 sequence: CASSLELSGAGETQYF. Written as DNA, the CDR3 is TGCGCCAGCAGCTTGGAATTGTCGGGGGCCGGAGAGACCCAGTACTTC. The full variable domain, in which reference TRBV5-1 and TRBJ2-5 provide the parts outside the CDR3, is KAGVTQTPRYLIKTRGQQVTLSCSPISGHRSVSWYQQTPGQGLQFLFEYFSETQRNKGNFPGRFSGRQFSNSRSEMNVSTLELGDSALYLCASSLELSGAGETQYFGPGTRLLVL.

This clonotype has just a few counts. The rearrangement links TRBV18 to TRBJ2-7; TRBD1 aligns across 9 bases. The CDR3 runs 15 residues. CDR1 is KGHSH, CDR2 LQKENI, per germline. Unmatched junction bases numbered 6, after V lost 6 bases and J lost 0 bases. DNA of the CDR3: TGTGCCAGCTCTGCAGGGACAGGGACCTCCTACGAGCAGTACTTC. Amino acids: CASSAGTGTSYEQYF. Looking up the rest from reference TRBV18 and TRBJ2-7 gives the full variable domain: NAGVMQNPRHLVRRRGQEARLRCSPMKGHSHVYWYRQLPEEGLKFMVYLQKENIIDESGMPKERFSAEFPKEGPSILRIQQVVRGDSAAYFCASSAGTGTSYEQYFGPGTRLTVT.

A few counts support this clonotype. The V gene is TRBV29-1, the J gene TRBJ2-5; D gene uncertain. The J call may be faulty, since TRBJ2-7 better matches the DNA end. This CDR3 comprises 14 residues. Germline V gene lookup returns CDR1 SQVTM and CDR2 ANQGSEA. In DNA form, the CDR3 reads TGCAGCGTTGAATCGAGCGTCACCTCCTACGAGCAGTACTTC. Residues: CSVESSVTSYEQYF.

The chain is built from TRBV14 and TRBJ2-7; 7 bases are a match to TRBD1. The germline gives CDR1 SGHDN, CDR2 FVKESK. V lost 4 bases and J lost 2; bases outside the gene matches: 11. This CDR3 region has 16 residues. This chain's CDR3 is CASSPHDRDRTYEQYF. CDR3 bases: TGTGCCAGCAGCCCCCACGACCGGGACAGAACCTACGAGCAGTACTTC.

This clonotype was seen a few times. The chain is built from TRBV6-5 and TRBJ2-1; no definite D call. Germline CDR1 reads MNHEY; CDR2 reads SVGAGI. This CDR3 is 16 amino acids long. V was trimmed by 0 bases and J by 3 bases, leaving 12 bases between them. The CDR3 loop reads CASSYSIRTYYNEQFF. The CDR3 nucleotides are TGTGCCAGCAGTTACTCGATAAGGACCTACTACAATGAGCAGTTCTTC.

The rearrangement joins TRBV28 to TRBJ2-7; a possible D gene is TRBD2 (6 bases). The length of the CDR3 is 13 residues. V lost 4 bases, J lost 4 bases, and 11 bases lay in between. The V gene's germline CDR1 is MDHEN and CDR2 SYDVKM. The CDR3 bases are TGTGCCAGCAGTTGGGCGGGGCCTTACGAGCAGTACTTC. It translates to CASSWAGPYEQYF.

Only a few counts were recorded for this clonotype. The CDR3 nucleotides read TGCGCCAGCAGTGAGGACAGCTATAGCAATCAGCCCCAGCATTTT. As protein: CASSEDSYSNQPQHF. The chain links TRBV10-2 to TRBJ1-5; a weak D match, TRBD1 (5 bases). CDR3 length: 15 amino acids. V was pared by 2 bases and J by 0 bases, with 8 bases between. CDR1 and CDR2 from the germline V gene are WSHSY and SAAADI.

This clonotype occurred a few times. J is TRBJ2-7 and V is TRBV4-2, with TRBD1 identical over 10 bases. The V segment lost 5 bases and the J segment 5 bases; nucleotides outside the gene matches: 3. CDR3 length: 13 amino acids. Germline CDR1 LGHNA, CDR2 YNFKEQ. The CDR3 DNA sequence: TGTGCCAGCAGCACGGGACAGGGGAACGAGCAGTACTTC. Its translation: CASSTGQGNEQYF.

This clonotype was picked up a small number of times. Germline and junction disagree at one end, which may indicate a read error. V and J are TRBV6-1 and TRBJ2-3, with 8 bases fitting TRBD2. CDR1 and CDR2 (germline): MNHNS, SASEGT. This CDR3 spans 15 amino acids. The CDR3 spells CASSGLASYTDTQYF. CDR3 DNA sequence: TGTGCCAGCAGTGGACTAGCGTCCTACACAGATACTCAGTATTTT.

This clonotype was observed a handful of times. The rearrangement uses TRBV20-1 and TRBJ1-5; the match to TRBD1 covers 7 bases. The CDR3 is 15 amino acids. CDR1 is DFQATT, CDR2 SNEGSKA, per germline (reference sequence). V lost 1 base, J lost 3 bases, and 6 bases stayed unmatched. CDR3 DNA sequence: TGCAGTGCTAGAGGTGCGGGACAGATCAATCAGCCCCAGCATTTT. Amino acids: CSARGAGQINQPQHF.

The rearrangement uses TRBV29-1 and TRBJ2-7, with TRBD2 matching 7 bases. This CDR3 spans 14 amino acids. Per the germline V gene, CDR1 is SQVTM and CDR2 is ANQGSEA. The trim removed 1 base at V and 0 bases at J, leaving 3 bases unmatched. The CDR3 DNA reads as TGCAGCGTTGAAGGTGGGGGGGGCTCCTACGAGCAGTACTTC. Encoded protein: CSVEGGGGSYEQYF.

This chain joins TRBV7-6 and TRBJ2-1; D not certain. Per germline, CDR1 SGHVS and CDR2 FNYEAQ. The CDR3 extends over 12 amino acids. The V end was cut by 0 bases, the J end by 8 bases, with 5 bases between. CDR3 nucleotide sequence: TGTGCCAGCAGCTTAGCTAGGGATGAGCAGTTCTTC. It codes for CASSLARDEQFF.

The V gene is TRBV6-5, the J gene TRBJ1-4, with 7 bases identical to TRBD1. Trimming took 9 bases from V and 5 from J; bases not matched to a gene: 6. Germline V gene data show CDR1 as MNHEY and CDR2 as SVGAGI. This CDR3 is 13 amino acids long. DNA for the CDR3: TGTGCCAGACTGGGACAGCTGAATGAAAAACTGTTTTTT. Encoded protein: CARLGQLNEKLFF.